A single sample gave rise to the 29 T cell receptor beta chains below, sequenced in a study of blood T cells in healthy people across ages (dated by TCRdb to between 2015 and 2017). Library method: 5' RACE. Instrument used: Illumina HiSeq 2500. A second PCR of roughly 7 to 12 cycles was performed with a sample-barcoded 5' primer and a J-beta primer mix. TCRdb reprocessing: public reads trimmed at Q25 with fastp, clones called with MiXCR, in-frame beta chains kept. Each entry is one CDR3 protein sequence, shown with its most common DNA and genes. The sample data list approximately 1,000,000 distinct CDR3 sequences, and under 55% of these were observed just once. The ten largest clones add up to 15% to 20% of the sample. Sequencing was carried out using blood. These receptors were taken from a woman aged 55-70 years in good health.

The CDR3 spells CASSPPGTISTDTQYF. CDR3 in DNA: TGTGCCAGCAGCCCACCTGGGACAATCAGCACAGATACGCAGTATTTT. This chain uses TRBV14 with TRBJ2-3; D is perhaps TRBD1 (6 bases). V was cut by 4 bases and J by 0 bases, with 14 bases left in between. CDR1 and CDR2 (germline): SGHDN, FVKESK. The CDR3 totals 16 residues.

The chain uses TRBV18 and TRBJ2-3, with D tentatively TRBD1 (5 bases). The V gene's germline CDR1 is KGHSH and CDR2 LQKENI. With 4 bases removed from V and 4 bases from J, the gap between germline ends came to 12 bases. There are 14 residues in the CDR3. The CDR3 region has the DNA TGTGCCAGCTCACTTGGACACCAATCAGATACGCAGTATTTT. Its translation: CASSLGHQSDTQYF.

The V call is TRBV7-3, the J call TRBJ2-7, with D tentatively TRBD1 (7 bases). This CDR3 has 14 residues. With 3 bases removed from V and 7 bases from J, the gap between germline ends came to 16 bases. CDR1 SGHTA and CDR2 FQGTGA come from the germline V gene. CDR3 residues: CASSLNLQGGEQYF. For the CDR3, the DNA is TGTGCCAGCAGCTTGAACCTCCAGGGGGGTGAGCAGTACTTC.

Regarding this clonotype: This may be a read error: a much more frequent sequence differs by one nucleotide. The chain's CDR3 is CAINEGVPYEQYF. CDR3 in DNA: TGTGCCATTAACGAGGGAGTGCCCTACGAGCAGTACTTC. This chain links TRBV10-3 with TRBJ2-4; possible D gene TRBD2, 5 bases. The J call could be wrong; TRBJ2-7 is a better fit for the DNA end. This CDR3 is built from 13 residues. Looked up from germline, CDR1 is ENHRY and CDR2 is SYGVKD.

In this sample, this clonotype turned up a few times. The CDR3: CSANGGGNEQFF. The CDR3, as DNA: TGCAGTGCCAACGGAGGGGGTAACGAGCAGTTCTTC. V gene TRBV20-1 combines with J gene TRBJ2-1; D is perhaps TRBD1 or TRBD2 (6 bases each). The CDR3 totals 12 residues. Trimming stripped 6 bases from V and 10 bases from J, with 16 bases between. Germline CDR1 reads DFQATT; CDR2 reads SNEGSKA (reference sequence).

The rearrangement joins TRBV5-1 to TRBJ2-6; D is undetermined. Germline CDR1 is SGHRS and CDR2 is YFSETQ. V lost 0 bases to trimming and J lost 0 bases, with 16 bases between them. The CDR3 covers 19 residues. CDR3 DNA sequence: TGCGCCAGCAGCTTGGAGGGTTGGGCCCTCGACTCTGGGGCCAACGTCCTGACTTTC. It codes for CASSLEGWALDSGANVLTF.

This clonotype was seen a handful of times. The rearrangement uses TRBV7-2 and TRBJ2-3; D gene unclear. Germline V gene lookup returns CDR1 SGHTA and CDR2 FQGNSA. V was pared by 1 base and J by 1 base, with 12 bases between. The CDR3 runs to 16 residues. Here the CDR3 reads CASSLGAARRTDTQYF. The DNA of the CDR3 is TGTGCCAGCAGCTTAGGTGCGGCCCGCCGCACAGATACGCAGTATTTT.

As for this clonotype: One end of the junction does not line up with germline, which may come from a read error. V is TRBV12-3 or TRBV12-4 and J is TRBJ2-1, with 11 bases identical to TRBD2. This CDR3 has 15 amino acids. The CDR3 nucleotides read TGTGCCAGCGTTGGGACTAGCGGCTCCTACGATGAGCAGTTCTTC. It codes for CASVGTSGSYDEQFF.

CDR3 nucleotide sequence: TGTGCCAGCAGTTTATCGGTCTGGGGGGCGGGAGAGACCCGGTACTTC. Its translation: CASSLSVWGAGETRYF. The chain uses TRBV27 and TRBJ2-7, with D perhaps TRBD2 (7 bases). V was shortened by 0 bases and J by 12 bases, with 24 bases between the two germline ends. CDR1 is MNHEY, CDR2 SMNVEV, per germline (reference sequence). This CDR3 is 16 amino acids long.

J is TRBJ2-7 and V is TRBV4-1; D is ambiguous. The V end was cut by 1 base, the J end by 3 bases, with 13 bases between. Germline V gene lookup returns CDR1 MGHRA and CDR2 YSYEKL. The CDR3 sequence is 15 residues long. The CDR3 DNA follows: TGCGCCAGCAGCCAAGGCGAGAGCTTTGACTACGAGCAGTACTTC. It encodes CASSQGESFDYEQYF.

This clonotype was counted between two and nine times. The rearrangement uses TRBV29-1 and TRBJ2-7, with TRBD2 matching 8 bases. The germline CDR1 and CDR2 sequences are SQVTM and ANQGSEA. With V trimmed by 6 bases and J by 4 bases, 8 bases remained unmatched. The CDR3 sequence is 13 residues long. Here the CDR3 reads CSVLGGRQYEQYF. The CDR3 nucleotides read TGCAGCGTGCTGGGCGGGAGGCAGTACGAGCAGTACTTC.

The V and J genes are TRBV7-9 and TRBJ1-1, with 8 bases that match TRBD1. Looked up from germline, CDR1 is SEHNR and CDR2 is FQNEAQ (reference sequence). The CDR3 is 14 residues long. The ends lost 5 bases at V and 3 bases at J; junction bases unmatched: 5. The CDR3 DNA sequence: TGTGCCAGCAGCGATGGACAGGGTTACACTGAAGCTTTCTTT. Residues: CASSDGQGYTEAFF.

The rearrangement links TRBV2 to TRBJ2-2; TRBD1 agrees at 9 bases. CDR3 length: 17 amino acids. J lost 4 bases, V lost 5 bases, and 11 bases had no gene match. The germline V gene has CDR1 SNHLY and CDR2 FYNNEI. The CDR3 here is CASSFNRGQTSTGELFF. The CDR3, as DNA: TGTGCCAGCAGTTTTAACAGGGGGCAAACCTCCACCGGGGAGCTGTTTTTT.

A word on this clonotype: A much larger clone differs from this one at a single base, so this may be a read error. V gene TRBV7-2 combines with J gene TRBJ2-1, with 7 bases that match TRBD2. The CDR3 sequence is 13 residues long. Germline lookup yields CDR1 SGHTA and CDR2 FQGNSA. Germline trimming cut 5 bases from V and 6 bases from J; bases unmatched to any gene: 4. CDR3 DNA: TGTGCCAGCAGCCCCTGGACTAGCAATGAGCAGTTCTTC. Amino acid sequence: CASSPWTSNEQFF.

The rearrangement joins TRBV19 to TRBJ2-3; TRBD1 is a possible D gene (6 bases). This CDR3 comprises 14 residues. The germline V gene encodes CDR1 LNHDA and CDR2 SQIVND (reference sequence). The V end was cut by 5 bases, the J end by 5 bases, with 14 bases between. The CDR3 reads CASSLQGPRDTQYF. The CDR3 nucleotides are TGTGCCAGTAGTTTACAGGGACCCCGAGATACGCAGTATTTT.

Worth noting for this clonotype: At one end, the junction sequence differs from germline, possibly due to a read error. V is TRBV12-3 or TRBV12-4 and J is TRBJ2-5, with TRBD2 matching 7 bases. TRBJ2-7 matches the DNA end more closely, so the J call is doubtful. The CDR3 is 11 amino acids. The CDR3 DNA follows: TGCTCGCCTAGCGGTTGGTGCGAGCAGTACTTC. Its translation is CSPSGWCEQYF.

V and J are TRBV18 and TRBJ2-7; D is uncertain. Trimming shortened V by 3 bases and J by 7 bases, and 13 bases separated the two germline ends. Germline V gene data show CDR1 as KGHSH and CDR2 as LQKENI. The length of the CDR3 is 13 residues. CDR3 region: CASSPVTPWEQYF. Written as DNA, the CDR3 is TGTGCCAGCTCACCTGTGACACCGTGGGAGCAGTACTTC.

The rearrangement joins TRBV5-6 to TRBJ2-7; D is ambiguous. V lost 4 bases, J lost 2 bases, and 16 bases lay in between. Per germline, CDR1 SGHDT and CDR2 YYEEEE. There are 15 residues in the CDR3. The CDR3 DNA reads TGTGCCAGCAGCCCTTTCGGGTACGAGACCTACGAGCAGTACTTC. Its translation is CASSPFGYETYEQYF.

The V call is TRBV18, the J call TRBJ1-2, with a weak D call TRBD1 (5 bases). V was clipped by 5 bases and J by 2 bases, with 9 bases between them. Looked up from germline, CDR1 is KGHSH and CDR2 is LQKENI. CDR3 length: 13 residues. CDR3 in amino acids: CASSAGRNYGYTF. CDR3 sequence (DNA): TGTGCCAGCTCAGCGGGACGGAACTATGGCTACACCTTC.

V is TRBV7-6 and J is TRBJ2-1; maybe TRBD2 (6 bases). The CDR3 is 16 amino acids. V lost 5 bases to trimming and J lost 5 bases, with 19 bases between them. The germline V gene has CDR1 SGHVS and CDR2 FNYEAQ. CDR3 DNA sequence: TGTGCCAGCAGCCCCCGAGCGGGCGCCGGTAACAATGAGCAGTTCTTC. Protein product: CASSPRAGAGNNEQFF.

This clonotype has just a few counts. The chain is built from TRBV27 and TRBJ2-1; weak D call: TRBD2 (5 bases). Trimming cost V 5 bases and J 9 bases, with 17 bases left between them. The germline V gene has CDR1 MNHEY and CDR2 SMNVEV (reference sequence). There are 14 residues in the CDR3. CDR3: CASSPRGSWVEQFF. The CDR3 DNA is TGTGCCAGCAGTCCCCGGGGTAGTTGGGTTGAGCAGTTCTTC.

As for this clonotype: The final CDR3 position lacks the conserved phenylalanine or tryptophan, pointing to a likely read error. The CDR3 here is CASSERPLFQETQYC. DNA for the CDR3: TGTGCCAGCAGTGAAAGGCCCCTCTTCCAAGAGACCCAGTACTGC. This chain links TRBV2 with TRBJ2-5; the D is unclear. The CDR3 length is 15 residues. Germline values: CDR1 SNHLY, CDR2 FYNNEI. The V gene lost 2 bases and the J gene lost 1 base, with 11 bases spanning the gap.

This chain joins TRBV7-8 and TRBJ2-3; 7 nucleotides agree with TRBD2. V dropped 5 bases and J dropped 3; count of bases not matched to a gene: 14. Germline V gives CDR1 SGHVS, CDR2 FQNEAQ. There are 17 residues in the CDR3. The DNA for the CDR3 is TGTGCCAGCAGCCCCACCATGGCGGGAGAAGATACAGATACGCAGTATTTT. It is translated as CASSPTMAGEDTDTQYF.

The chain uses TRBV5-1 and TRBJ2-5; 8 nucleotides match TRBD2. Germline lookup yields CDR1 SGHRS and CDR2 YFSETQ. This CDR3 is 14 amino acids long. J lost 5 bases, V lost 4 bases, and 7 bases had no gene match. Here the CDR3 reads CASSMREVRETQYF. CDR3 coding DNA: TGCGCCAGCAGCATGCGGGAGGTCCGGGAGACCCAGTACTTC.

The V gene is TRBV28, the J gene TRBJ2-5; D unclear. V was clipped by 7 bases and J by 11 bases, with 14 bases between them. CDR3 length: 11 residues. Germline V gene data show CDR1 as MDHEN and CDR2 as SYDVKM. Written as DNA, the CDR3 is TGTGCCAGCATTTATGGGAATGAGCAGTACTTC. Residues: CASIYGNEQYF.

This chain joins TRBV9 and TRBJ2-7; TRBD2 matches at 8 bases. Germline trimming cut 2 bases from V and 0 bases from J; bases unmatched to any gene: 4. CDR3 length equals 15 residues. Germline V gene lookup returns CDR1 SGDLS and CDR2 YYNGEE. CDR3 sequence (DNA): TGTGCCAGCAGCGTGGACGGGAGGGCCTCCTACGAGCAGTACTTC. This sequence encodes CASSVDGRASYEQYF.

This clonotype occurred once. This chain uses TRBV28 with TRBJ1-1; D is undetermined. This CDR3 region has 12 residues. Germline CDR1 is MDHEN and CDR2 is SYDVKM. V lost 11 bases, J lost 5 bases, and 15 bases lay in between. This CDR3 reads CASVVGNTEAFF. DNA of the CDR3: TGTGCCTCGGTTGTAGGGAATACTGAAGCTTTCTTT.

The chain joins TRBV5-6 to TRBJ2-7; D is tentatively TRBD1 or TRBD2 (5 bases each). V was clipped by 1 base and J by 3 bases, with 14 bases between them. The CDR3 sequence is 15 residues long. The germline V gene encodes CDR1 SGHDT and CDR2 YYEEEE. CDR3 protein: CASSLFSGDHYEQYF. CDR3 coding DNA: TGTGCCAGCAGCTTGTTCTCCGGGGACCACTACGAGCAGTACTTC.

The chain carries TRBV6-2 or TRBV6-3 and TRBJ2-2; unclear D gene. V lost 5 bases to trimming and J lost 0 bases, with 7 bases between them. Germline V gene lookup returns CDR1 MNHEY and CDR2 SVGEGT. The CDR3 loop spans 14 amino acids. The CDR3 DNA sequence: TGTGCCAGCAGTCCTAAAGCGAACACCGGGGAGCTGTTTTTT. Translation: CASSPKANTGELFF.